This TCR beta chain was profiled in a study of OX40 agonist ivuxolimab in advanced cancers. Study-level background: The patients got ivuxolimab, which is an agonistic anti-OX40 (CD134) antibody. One patient with hepatocellular carcinoma and two with cutaneous melanoma, three in all, had partial responses. Study-wide points: CD8+ T cells (on average) carried more expanded clones than CD4+ T cells.

Data came from immunoSEQ multiplex PCR; TCRdb stores just in-frame clones and leaves some out. The data show roughly 100,000 clones, approximately 90% seen once. Turning to this clone: No antigen is known for it.

The V end was cut by 2 bases, the J end by 0 bases, with 6 bases between. This CDR3 has 14 residues. Germline-derived CDR1 and CDR2 are SGHRS and YFSETQ. The rearrangement links TRBV5-1 to TRBJ2-1, with D perhaps TRBD1 (5 bases). The material was CD4+ or CD8+ T cells sorted from blood, obtained in a trial of the OX40 agonist ivuxolimab. This sequence was found in an adult with an advanced solid tumor such as melanoma, head and neck, liver or kidney cancer. Here the CDR3 reads CASSLQASYNEQFF. In DNA, the CDR3 is TGCGCCAGCAGCTTACAGGCCTCCTACAATGAGCAGTTCTTC.